This TCR beta chain was sequenced for a study of cytomegalovirus exposure and HLA in healthy donors. Study-level findings and limits: At a 0.05 false discovery rate, a later analysis found approximately 15,000 TCR beta sequences to be associated with HLA alleles.

The primer mix had 60 Vbeta and 13 Jbeta primers. This table comes from immunoSEQ multiplex PCR, and its TCRdb copy is limited to in-frame clones, with some not included. The table records about 120,000 clones, around two thirds of them present only once. Germline values: CDR1 SNHLY, CDR2 FYNNEI. There are 13 residues in the CDR3. Between the trimmed V and J ends, which lost 6 bases and 8 bases, there was a span of 16 bases. Notes on this clone: Antigen specificity is unknown.

The specimen was PBMCs. The chain carries TRBV2 and TRBJ1-2, with D tentatively TRBD1 (5 bases). The sequence was collected from a woman aged 40 to 50 in good health and CMV-seropositive. In DNA form, the CDR3 reads TGTGCCAGCAGAACGGGGGAATCTACCGGCTACACCTTC. Encoded protein: CASRTGESTGYTF. Using reference TRBV2 and TRBJ1-2 for the parts outside the CDR3, the full variable domain is EPEVTQTPSHQVTQMGQEVILRCVPISNHLYFYWYRQILGQKVEFLVSFYNNEISEKSEIFDDQFSVERPDGSNFTLKIRSTKLEDSAMYFCASRTGESTGYTFGSGTRLTVV.